This TCR beta chain is from a study of blood T cell repertoires in COVID-19 (TCRdb year 2020). Turning to the overall study: Samples from collaborators originated in the United States, Italy and Spain and spanned both the acute and convalescent phases of COVID-19. The prospective study material was composed of cDNA or gDNA derived from T cells, B-cell-depleted T cells, or PBMCs. Deeply sampled blood TCRbeta repertoires from subjects exposed to, actively infected with, or recovered from COVID-19 were included in the dataset. The repertoires were released in a freely available public database intended as a resource for research on the immune response to SARS-CoV-2. Samples came from the ongoing ImmuneRACE study (first 160 participants) plus 1,254 subjects from 6 global collaborators. Sample metadata almost always included a de-identified subject ID, COVID-19 status, age in years and sex. Where available, HLA class I and class II types were taken from metadata supplied by the sample provider and were not determined by assay-based typing.

Whole blood was collected in K2EDTA tubes by collaborating institutions according to the institutions' own protocols. Collaborator samples were shipped for TCRbeta analysis as frozen whole blood, isolated PBMCs, or DNA extracted from either sample type. Reading the germline V gene gives CDR1 KGHSH and CDR2 LQKENI. The junction carries 12 bases between V and J, which are trimmed by 3 bases and 0 bases respectively. The CDR3 numbers 16 residues from cysteine through phenylalanine. This entry keeps only the CDR3 DNA: 48 bases, framed from base 1. Overall study outcomes, separate from this receptor: The amount of clinical and demographic metadata varied by source and participant and was provided uncurated.

The immunoSEQ Assay, a bias-controlled multiplex PCR, was used to amplify TCRbeta CDR3 regions from genomic DNA. The study's processing was this. Within the assay, amplification of reference gene primers was used to estimate how many nucleated cells each sample contained. To quantify the absolute abundance of each unique TCRbeta CDR3 rearrangement, sequence reads were collapsed and filtered. Productive Simpson clonality was computed per sample as the square root of Simpson's diversity index over productive rearrangements. TCRdb provides this immuneACCESS table in a form limited to in-frame rearrangements. Some clones are lacking; in checked studies, under half of them reflect an unresolved V gene, and why the rest are absent is not known. D and trimming were read from the DNA, whereas the V and J calls and clone size are those reported in that table. Recorded for this sample are roughly 190,000 clones; around 80% of them occurred a single time. 9.5% to 15% of the sample belongs to the ten largest clones.

Worth noting for this clone: No antigen is known for it. Base qualities are not recorded, but no much larger clone differs from it by a single base.

This receptor was taken from a woman aged 45-65 years with acute or convalescent COVID-19. Recombination joined TRBV18 with TRBJ2-1, and perhaps TRBD2 as D gene, on 5 matching bases. Sequenced sample: peripheral blood. The CDR3 here reads CASSPQRAGSYNEQFF. The DNA sequence is as follows: TGTGCCAGCTCACCCCAGAGGGCGGGCTCCTACAATGAGCAGTTCTTC.